A selection of T cell receptor beta chains follows, all from one sample in a study of immune heterogeneity within non-small cell lung tumors. TCRdb reanalysed the multiplex PCR reads using MiXCR and keeps one entry per CDR3 protein. The table includes approximately 11,000 distinct CDR3 sequences, roughly 30% detected once. Sequencing was carried out using lung tumor tissue. The receptors were sampled from a woman between 55 and 75 years old with non-small cell lung cancer. Both conserved end residues are part of each CDR3. A D gene is named only where the DNA matches it firmly. Clone size is stated in some rows and not others, as once, few, many or a class when expanded.

D	V	J	size	CDR3	DNA
-	TRBV12-3/TRBV12-4	TRBJ2-1	many	CASSTLGMGSYNEQFF	TGTGCCAGCAGTACCTTAGGGATGGGCTCCTACAATGAGCAGTTCTTC
-	TRBV28	TRBJ2-1	medium-sized	CASTQDSGSYNEQFF	TGTGCCAGCACCCAGGACAGCGGCTCCTACAATGAGCAGTTCTTC
-	TRBV20-1	TRBJ2-4	-	CSARGGRWGTKNIQYF	TGCAGTGCTAGAGGGGGACGGTGGGGGACCAAAAACATTCAGTACTTC
-	TRBV7-9	TRBJ1-2	medium-sized	CASSLGGAGYHYGYTF	TGTGCCAGCAGCTTAGGAGGGGCCGGATATCACTATGGCTACACCTTC
-	TRBV28	TRBJ2-7	-	CASSLSRISYEQYF	TGTGCCAGCAGTTTATCCAGGATCTCCTACGAGCAGTACTTT
-	TRBV7-2	TRBJ2-6	many	CASSSRSRGGGANVLTF	TGTGCCAGCAGCTCCCGTAGCAGGGGAGGTGGGGCCAACGTCCTGACTTTC
-	TRBV20-1	TRBJ2-1	once	CSASMGRDEQFF	TGCAGTGCTAGCATGGGGCGCGATGAGCAGTTCTTC
TRBD1	TRBV7-8	TRBJ2-5	-	CASSPLQGKGAQYF	TGTGCCAGCAGCCCATTACAGGGGAAAGGGGCCCAGTACTTC
-	TRBV25-1	TRBJ2-2	medium-sized	CASSRQGDTGELFF	TGTGCCAGCAGTAGGCAGGGAGACACCGGGGAGCTGTTTTTT
TRBD1	TRBV27	TRBJ2-1	-	CASEKGGTGAYNEQFF	TGTGCCAGCGAAAAGGGCGGGACAGGGGCCTACAATGAGCAGTTCTTC
-	TRBV28	TRBJ2-2	medium-sized	CASSSIPPTLRYTGELFF	TGTGCCAGCAGTTCTATCCCCCCCACCTTAAGGTACACCGGGGAGCTGTTTTTT
-	TRBV2	TRBJ2-1	many	CASKKDSYNEQFF	TGTGCCAGCAAGAAGGACAGCTACAATGAGCAGTTCTTC
TRBD2	TRBV7-2	TRBJ2-5	-	CASSLGAGGGETQYF	TGTGCCAGCAGCCTCGGAGCGGGAGGGGGGGAGACCCAGTACTTC
-	TRBV7-3	TRBJ1-2	-	CASSPGGGFSGYTF	TGTGCCAGCAGCCCGGGGGGGGGTTTCTCTGGCTACACCTTC
TRBD1	TRBV4-1	TRBJ2-4	many	CASSQDGQGAQNIQYF	TGCGCCAGCAGCCAAGATGGACAGGGGGCCCAAAACATTCAGTACTTC
-	TRBV6-9	TRBJ1-5	-	CASSYLGVGNQPQHF	TGTGCCAGCAGTTACCTGGGGGTTGGCAATCAGCCCCAGCATTTT
TRBD1	TRBV7-2	TRBJ2-3	medium-sized	CASSSDRAHTDTQYF	TGTGCCAGCAGCTCGGACAGGGCTCACACAGATACGCAGTATTTT
-	TRBV2	TRBJ1-6	medium-sized	CASNPRASSYNSPLHF	TGTGCCAGCAACCCACGGGCGAGCTCCTATAATTCACCCCTCCACTTT
TRBD1	TRBV7-8	TRBJ1-1	once	CASIVDRGNEAFF	TGTGCCAGCATCGTAGACAGGGGTAATGAAGCTTTCTTT
-	TRBV27	TRBJ2-2	many	CASSLSWAVTGELFF	TGTGCCAGCAGTTTATCTTGGGCGGTCACCGGGGAGCTGTTTTTT
TRBD1	TRBV28	TRBJ1-3	few	CASSYPLGQARGNTIYF	TGTGCCAGCAGTTACCCCTTGGGACAGGCCCGAGGAAACACCATATATTTT
TRBD1	TRBV20-1	TRBJ2-3	-	CSAKVAGQGKDTQYF	TGCAGTGCTAAGGTTGCTGGACAGGGAAAAGATACGCAGTATTTT